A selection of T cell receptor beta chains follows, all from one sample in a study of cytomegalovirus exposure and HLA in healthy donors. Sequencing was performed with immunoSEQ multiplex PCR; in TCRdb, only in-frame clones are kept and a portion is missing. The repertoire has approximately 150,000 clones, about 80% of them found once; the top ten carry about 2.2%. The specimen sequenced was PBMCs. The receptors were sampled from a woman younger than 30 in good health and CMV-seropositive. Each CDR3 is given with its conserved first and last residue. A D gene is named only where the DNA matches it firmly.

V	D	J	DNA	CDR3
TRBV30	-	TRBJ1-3	TGTGCCTGGGAGTTAGACAGACTCAGCTCTGGAAACACCATATATTTT	CAWELDRLSSGNTIYF
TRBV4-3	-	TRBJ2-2	TGCGCCAGCAGCCAAGATCGGAGCAGGGGTCCCGGGGAGCTGTTTTTT	CASSQDRSRGPGELFF
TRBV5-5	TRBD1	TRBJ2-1	TGTGCCAGCAGCGCGGGACAGGGGGCGGCAAATGAGCAGTTCTTC	CASSAGQGAANEQFF
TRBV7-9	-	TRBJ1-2	TGTGCCAGCAGCCTCTTCCGGGGGGAATTAGCTAACTATGGCTACACCTTC	CASSLFRGELANYGYTF
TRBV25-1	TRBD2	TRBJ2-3	TGTGCCAGCAGTGTGCCGGGGGGGGCACATACGCAGTATTTT	CASSVPGGAHTQYF
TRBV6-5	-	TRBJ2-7	TGTGCCAGCATCTCCAAGGGGGGGCCGGCGCGCGAGCAGTACTTC	CASISKGGPAREQYF
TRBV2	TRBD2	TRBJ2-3	TGTGCCAGCAGTACTACTAGCGGGGCTAACACAGATACGCAGTATTTT	CASSTTSGANTDTQYF
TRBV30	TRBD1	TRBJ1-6	TGTGCCTGGAGTGTGGTGGGACAGTATAATTCACCCCTCCACTTT	CAWSVVGQYNSPLHF
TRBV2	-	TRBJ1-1	TGTGCCAGCTTCTGGACGGGGGGCTTTTCTGAAGCTTTCTTT	CASFWTGGFSEAFF
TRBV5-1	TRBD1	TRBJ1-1	TGCGCCAGCAGCTCCCAAGGACAGGCTGGTTTCACTGAAGCTTTCTTT	CASSSQGQAGFTEAFF
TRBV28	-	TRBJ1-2	TGTGCCAGCAGTTTGAGGAGGGGAGATGGCTACACCTTC	CASSLRRGDGYTF
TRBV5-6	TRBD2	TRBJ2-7	TGTGCCAGCAGCTTGGATTTAGCGGGGGGTTCCTACGAGCAGTACTTC	CASSLDLAGGSYEQYF
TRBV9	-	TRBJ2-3	TGTGCCAGCAGCGTTGCAGTCTCCAGCACAGATACGCAGTATTTT	CASSVAVSSTDTQYF
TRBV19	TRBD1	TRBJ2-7	TGTGCCAGTAGTCAAGGGACAGGGGGCCCCTACGAGCAGTACTTC	CASSQGTGGPYEQYF
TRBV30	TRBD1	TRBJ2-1	TGTGCCTGGAGTTCGGGACAGCCTCTATACAATGAGCAGTTCTTC	CAWSSGQPLYNEQFF
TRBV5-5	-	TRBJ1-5	TGTGCCAGCAGCTTGGACAGATTTAGCAATCAGCCCCAGCATTTT	CASSLDRFSNQPQHF
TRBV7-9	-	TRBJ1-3	TGTGCCAGCAGCTTTTCCGACACCATATATTTT	CASSFSDTIYF
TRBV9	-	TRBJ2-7	TGTGCCAGCAGCTTCAGAGACACCTTCTCCTACGAGCAGTACTTC	CASSFRDTFSYEQYF
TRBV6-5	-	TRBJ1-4	TGTGCCAGCAGTTATGGGGCGCGGGGGTATGAAAAACTGTTTTTT	CASSYGARGYEKLFF
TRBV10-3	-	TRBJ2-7	TGTGCCATCAGGGAGACAGCATCTTCCTACGAGCAGTACTTC	CAIRETASSYEQYF
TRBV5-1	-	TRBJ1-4	TGCGCCAGCAGACCCCCAGGGGCTAATGAAAAACTGTTTTTT	CASRPPGANEKLFF
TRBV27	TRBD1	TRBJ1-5	TGTGCCAGCAGTTCCGCCGGGACAGGGTCACAGCCCCAGCATTTT	CASSSAGTGSQPQHF